A single sample is the source of the 25 T cell receptor beta chains below, sequenced in a study of OX40 agonist ivuxolimab in advanced cancers. Sequenced by immunoSEQ multiplex PCR; TCRdb stores in-frame clones only, minus some. This sample has 65,000 to 85,000 clones, with about 93% found just once. This sample comprised CD4+ or CD8+ T cells sorted from blood, obtained in a trial of the OX40 agonist ivuxolimab. Receptors were obtained from an adult with an advanced solid tumor such as melanoma, head and neck, liver or kidney cancer.

This clone came up a few times. The chain carries TRBV6-5 and TRBJ1-1; a weak D match, TRBD1 (6 bases). V lost 4 bases, J lost 1 base, and 10 bases lay in between. The germline gives CDR1 MNHEY, CDR2 SVGAGI. The CDR3 length is 14 residues. CDR3 sequence reads: CASSWRGANTEAFF. For the CDR3, the DNA is TGTGCCAGCAGTTGGAGGGGGGCGAACACTGAAGCTTTCTTT.

The J gene is TRBJ1-2, the V gene TRBV4-3; 7 bases are a match to TRBD1. The CDR3 spans 16 residues. Germline lookup yields CDR1 LGHNA and CDR2 YSLEER. Unmatched junction bases numbered 7, after V lost 3 bases and J lost 0 bases. The CDR3 protein is CASSQVTGAANYGYTF. In DNA form, the CDR3 reads TGCGCCAGCAGCCAGGTCACAGGGGCAGCTAACTATGGCTACACCTTC.

In nucleotides, the CDR3 is TGCGCCAGCAGCTTTAACCCCAGACAGGGGGAGACCCAGTACTTC. This translates into CASSFNPRQGETQYF. The rearrangement uses TRBV5-1 and TRBJ2-5, with 8 bases that match TRBD1. From germline, CDR1 is SGHRS and CDR2 YFSETQ. The CDR3 covers 15 residues. V lost 2 bases and J lost 5; bases outside the gene matches: 8. Complete variable domain (other parts from reference TRBV5-1 and TRBJ2-5): KAGVTQTPRYLIKTRGQQVTLSCSPISGHRSVSWYQQTPGQGLQFLFEYFSETQRNKGNFPGRFSGRQFSNSRSEMNVSTLELGDSALYLCASSFNPRQGETQYFGPGTRLLVL.

The CDR3 coding sequence is TGTGCCAGCAGCTTAAGTGAGCAGGAGACCCAGTACTTC. Its protein product is CASSLSEQETQYF. This chain links TRBV7-9 with TRBJ2-5; D call uncertain. V dropped 2 bases and J dropped 5 bases, with 9 bases sitting between them. Germline values: CDR1 SEHNR, CDR2 FQNEAQ (reference sequence). The CDR3 runs 13 residues. Using reference TRBV7-9 and TRBJ2-5 for the parts outside the CDR3, the full variable domain is DTGVSQNPRHKITKRGQNVTFRCDPISEHNRLYWYRQTLGQGPEFLTYFQNEAQLEKSRLLSDRFSAERPKGSFSTLEIQRTEQGDSAMYLCASSLSEQETQYFGPGTRLLVL.

This clone was detected once. This chain connects TRBV28 to TRBJ1-5; D is unresolved. Per germline, CDR1 MDHEN and CDR2 SYDVKM. V shed 7 bases and J shed 2 bases, with 12 bases lying between them. The CDR3 totals 14 residues. In DNA form, the CDR3 reads TGTGCCAGCAACCCGAGGACGGGCAATCAGCCCCAGCATTTT. Its translation is CASNPRTGNQPQHF.

This rearrangement joins TRBV6-1 to TRBJ2-7; a weak D match, TRBD1 (5 bases). There are 14 residues in the CDR3. Trimming left V 1 base short and J 0 bases short, with 7 bases between. The germline CDR1 and CDR2 sequences are MNHNS and SASEGT. CDR3 sequence reads: CASSEGGSSYEQYF. In DNA form, the CDR3 reads TGTGCCAGCAGTGAAGGGGGCAGCTCCTACGAGCAGTACTTC.

The rearrangement uses TRBV7-7 and TRBJ2-2; weak D call: TRBD1 (5 bases). The CDR3 contains 16 residues. V was shortened by 3 bases and J by 3 bases, with 14 bases between the two germline ends. CDR1 is SSHAT and CDR2 is FNYEAQ in the germline V gene (reference sequence). CDR3 region: CASSFIGAIDTGELFF. As DNA, the CDR3 is TGTGCCAGCAGCTTTATTGGGGCAATAGACACCGGGGAGCTGTTTTTT.

This clone has just one count. The chain is built from TRBV28 and TRBJ1-1, with 11 bases aligning to TRBD1. Germline CDR1 MDHEN, CDR2 SYDVKM. The CDR3 sequence is 14 residues long. V gave up 4 bases and J gave up 4 bases; unmatched junction bases: 2. The CDR3 loop reads CASSWTGGSTEAFF. The CDR3 DNA follows: TGTGCCAGCAGTTGGACAGGGGGCAGCACTGAAGCTTTCTTT.

The chain joins TRBV28 to TRBJ2-7, with 9 bases lining up with TRBD2. CDR3 length equals 14 residues. Germline trimming cut 5 bases from V and 2 bases from J; bases unmatched to any gene: 4. The germline V gene encodes CDR1 MDHEN and CDR2 SYDVKM. CDR3 residues: CASSPLAGTYEQYF. The CDR3 DNA is TGTGCCAGCAGTCCGCTAGCGGGAACCTACGAGCAGTACTTC.

This clone turned up a few times. This chain joins TRBV7-9 and TRBJ2-7; D is perhaps TRBD2 (6 bases). V shed 5 bases and J shed 3 bases, with 11 bases lying between them. Germline V gene sequence: CDR1 SEHNR, CDR2 FQNEAQ (reference sequence). The CDR3 totals 13 residues. CDR3 DNA sequence: TGTGCCAGCAGCGGAGGAGGGTTCTACGAGCAGTACTTC. Its translation is CASSGGGFYEQYF.

V is TRBV27 and J is TRBJ2-3; TRBD1 matches 8 bases. Unmatched junction bases numbered 5, after V lost 4 bases and J lost 2 bases. This CDR3 spans 15 amino acids. Germline loops: CDR1 MNHEY, CDR2 SMNVEV (reference sequence). The CDR3 DNA is TGTGCCAGCAGTTCGCCCAGGGGGCTCACAGATACGCAGTATTTT. The encoded protein is CASSSPRGLTDTQYF.

This rearrangement joins TRBV28 to TRBJ1-1, with D possibly TRBD1 on 6 matching bases. CDR1 is MDHEN and CDR2 is SYDVKM in the germline V gene. The V end lost 2 bases, the J end lost 5 bases, and 12 bases lay between the germline ends. The CDR3 is made up of 14 amino acids. The CDR3 region is CASSLQGPGTEAFF. Written as DNA, the CDR3 is TGTGCCAGCAGTTTACAGGGGCCGGGGACTGAAGCTTTCTTT. Full variable domain (rest looked up from reference TRBV28 and TRBJ1-1): DVKVTQSSRYLVKRTGEKVFLECVQDMDHENMFWYRQDPGLGLRLIYFSYDVKMKEKGDIPEGYSVSREKKERFSLILESASTNQTSMYLCASSLQGPGTEAFFGQGTRLTVV.

This clone was seen more than once but under ten times. The chain carries TRBV19 and TRBJ1-3; maybe TRBD1 (5 bases). V lost 6 bases and J lost 0, with 12 bases in between. This CDR3 comprises 15 residues. Germline values: CDR1 LNHDA, CDR2 SQIVND (reference sequence). The CDR3 spells CASRHTGFSGNTIYF. The CDR3 DNA reads as TGTGCCAGTAGACACACAGGATTCTCTGGAAACACCATATATTTT.

J is TRBJ2-1 and V is TRBV2, with D possibly matching TRBD1 (6 bases). The CDR3 loop spans 15 amino acids. V gave up 10 bases and J gave up 0 bases, with 16 bases separating them. Germline-derived CDR1 and CDR2 are SNHLY and FYNNEI. In nucleotides, the CDR3 is TGTGCCACTACCCCACGGGACACCTCCTACAATGAGCAGTTCTTC. Translation gives CATTPRDTSYNEQFF.

The rearrangement joins TRBV29-1 to TRBJ2-2; D unclear. The CDR3 totals 13 residues. Trimming cost V 3 bases and J 1 base, with 6 bases left between them. Germline CDR1 is SQVTM and CDR2 is ANQGSEA. CDR3 protein: CSVDWGNTGELFF. The CDR3, as DNA: TGCAGCGTTGACTGGGGGAACACCGGGGAGCTGTTTTTT.

V usage is TRBV4-3 and J usage is TRBJ1-2; 10 bases fit TRBD1. Germline lookup yields CDR1 LGHNA and CDR2 YSLEER. V lost 0 bases, J lost 4 bases, and 5 bases stayed unmatched. The CDR3 totals 16 residues. CDR3 DNA: TGCGCCAGCAGCCAAGATGGGACAGGGGTCCTCTATGGCTACACCTTC. Translation: CASSQDGTGVLYGYTF.

The chain employs TRBV28 and TRBJ1-5, with 7 bases lining up with TRBD1. After removal of 5 bases from V and 12 bases from J, the junction contained 13 bases not matched to a gene. This CDR3 has 14 residues. The V gene's germline CDR1 is MDHEN and CDR2 SYDVKM. In DNA form, the CDR3 reads TGTGCCAGCAGTCCGGAGAAACAGGGGAGGTACCAGCATTTT. The encoded protein is CASSPEKQGRYQHF.

This chain joins TRBV7-9 and TRBJ1-1; 9 nucleotides align to TRBD1. V was clipped by 2 bases and J by 4 bases; unmatched bases: 14. The CDR3 extends over 18 amino acids. Germline V CDR1 and CDR2: SEHNR, FQNEAQ (reference sequence). The CDR3 DNA is TGTGCCAGCAGCTTAAGCCCGGGACAGGGAAAGGGTGGCACTGAAGCTTTCTTT. Protein product: CASSLSPGQGKGGTEAFF.

The chain recombines TRBV4-1 with TRBJ1-3; D call uncertain. This CDR3 has 16 residues. The V and J ends lost 2 bases and 5 bases respectively, with 16 bases between them. The germline V gene has CDR1 MGHRA and CDR2 YSYEKL. CDR3 DNA: TGCGCCAGCAGCCAACCCGGCGGAGGAGATCGAAACACCATATATTTT. Translation: CASSQPGGGDRNTIYF.

V gene TRBV4-1 combines with J gene TRBJ1-1; TRBD1 aligns across 10 bases. Looked up from germline, CDR1 is MGHRA and CDR2 is YSYEKL. V shed 2 bases, J shed 1 base, and the junction held 10 bases outside the gene matches. CDR3 length: 18 residues. CDR3 DNA sequence: TGCGCCAGCAGCCAACCCCGGACAGGGGGGTTTGGGAACACTGAAGCTTTCTTT. This encodes CASSQPRTGGFGNTEAFF.

J is TRBJ2-1 and V is TRBV6-5; no definite D call. The CDR3 covers 11 residues. Per the germline V gene, CDR1 is MNHEY and CDR2 is SVGAGI. Trimming cost V 6 bases and J 8 bases, with 8 bases left between them. This CDR3 reads CASSPNDEQFF. Written as DNA, the CDR3 is TGTGCCAGCAGCCCAAACGATGAGCAGTTCTTC.

The CDR3 is CASSFDWGRSYNEQFF. CDR3 DNA sequence: TGTGCCAGCAGCTTCGATTGGGGGAGATCCTACAATGAGCAGTTCTTC. V usage is TRBV7-9 and J usage is TRBJ2-1, with D possibly called TRBD1 or TRBD2 (5 bases each). The germline V gene has CDR1 SEHNR and CDR2 FQNEAQ (reference sequence). This CDR3 has 16 residues. V dropped 3 bases and J dropped 1 base, with 13 bases sitting between them.

The rearrangement joins TRBV5-1 to TRBJ2-1, with 8 bases fitting TRBD1. V gave up 6 bases and J gave up 9 bases; unmatched junction bases: 11. This CDR3 comprises 14 residues. CDR1 is SGHRS and CDR2 is YFSETQ in the germline V gene. The CDR3: CASNRGEVRTEQFF. The CDR3 DNA is TGCGCCAGCAACAGGGGGGAAGTTCGGACTGAGCAGTTCTTC.

This clone was detected once. No DNA is shown, since the ends of the CDR3 on it are uncertain; the CDR3 is the one TCRdb lists. The chain combines TRBV30 with TRBJ2-3; the table's D call TRBD2 went unverified against the DNA. The CDR3 spans 11 amino acids, including both terminal residues. Germline assignment: CDR1 GTSNPN and CDR2 SVGIG (reference sequence). The CDR3 protein is CAWGDGIILNF.

V usage is TRBV4-3 and J usage is TRBJ2-7; 11 nucleotides match TRBD1. The CDR3 consists of 14 residues. CDR1 LGHNA and CDR2 YSLEER come from the germline V gene. The trim removed 3 bases at V and 3 bases at J, leaving 1 base unmatched. The CDR3 protein is CASSQGQGDYEQYF. DNA of the CDR3: TGCGCCAGCAGCCAGGGACAGGGGGACTACGAGCAGTACTTC.